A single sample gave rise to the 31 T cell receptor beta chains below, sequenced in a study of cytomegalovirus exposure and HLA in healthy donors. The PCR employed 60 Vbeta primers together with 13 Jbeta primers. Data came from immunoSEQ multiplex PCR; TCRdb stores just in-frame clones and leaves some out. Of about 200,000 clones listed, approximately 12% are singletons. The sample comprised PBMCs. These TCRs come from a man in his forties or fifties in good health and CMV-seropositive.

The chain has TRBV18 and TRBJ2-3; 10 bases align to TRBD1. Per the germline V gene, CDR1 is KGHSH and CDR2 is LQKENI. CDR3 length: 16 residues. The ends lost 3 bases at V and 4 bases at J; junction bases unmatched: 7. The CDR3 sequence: CASSPGDRGKADTQYF. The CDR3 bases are TGTGCCAGCTCACCGGGGGACAGGGGAAAGGCAGATACGCAGTATTTT.

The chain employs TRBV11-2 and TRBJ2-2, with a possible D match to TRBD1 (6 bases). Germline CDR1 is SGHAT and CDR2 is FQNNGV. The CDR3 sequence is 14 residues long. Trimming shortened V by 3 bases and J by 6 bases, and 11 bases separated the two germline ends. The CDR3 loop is CASSLDRTAGELFF. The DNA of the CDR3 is TGTGCCAGCAGCTTGGATCGGACAGCCGGGGAGCTGTTTTTT.

The CDR3 DNA reads as TGTGCCAGCAGCTTGACACAGATAAGAGAGACCCAGTACTTC. Translated: CASSLTQIRETQYF. The chain couples TRBV5-6 to TRBJ2-5; D is unresolved. CDR3 length: 14 amino acids. Germline CDR1 SGHDT, CDR2 YYEEEE. Deletions cut 1 base from V and 4 bases from J, with 11 bases between.

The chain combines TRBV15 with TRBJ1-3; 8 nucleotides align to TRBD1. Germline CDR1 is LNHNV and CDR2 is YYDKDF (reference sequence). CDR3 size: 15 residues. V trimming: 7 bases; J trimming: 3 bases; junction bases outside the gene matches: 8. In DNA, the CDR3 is TGTGCCACCACCCTATCAGGGGGCAGTGGAAACACCATATATTTT. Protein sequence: CATTLSGGSGNTIYF. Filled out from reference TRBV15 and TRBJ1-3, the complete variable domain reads DAMVIQNPRYQVTQFGKPVTLSCSQTLNHNVMYWYQQKSSQAPKLLFHYYDKDFNNEADTPDNFQSRRPNTSFCFLDIRSPGLGDTAMYLCATTLSGGSGNTIYFGEGSWLTVV.

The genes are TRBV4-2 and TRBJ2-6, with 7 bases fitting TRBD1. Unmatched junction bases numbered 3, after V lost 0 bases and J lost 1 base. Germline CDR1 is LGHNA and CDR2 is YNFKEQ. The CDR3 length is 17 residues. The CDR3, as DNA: TGTGCCAGCAGCCAAGATCGGGACAGATCTGGGGCCAACGTCCTGACTTTC. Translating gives CASSQDRDRSGANVLTF.

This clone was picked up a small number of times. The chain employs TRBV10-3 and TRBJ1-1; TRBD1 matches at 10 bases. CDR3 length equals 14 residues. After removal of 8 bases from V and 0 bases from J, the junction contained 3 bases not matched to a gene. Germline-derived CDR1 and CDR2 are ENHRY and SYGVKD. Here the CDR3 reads CAIGTGAMNTEAFF. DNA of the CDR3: TGTGCCATCGGGACAGGGGCCATGAACACTGAAGCTTTCTTT.

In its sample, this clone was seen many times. The CDR3 protein is CASREGGGTYNEQFF. Written as DNA, the CDR3 is TGTGCCAGCAGGGAAGGGGGGGGAACCTACAATGAGCAGTTCTTC. The chain carries TRBV27 and TRBJ2-1; D might be TRBD2 (7 bases). The V end lost 6 bases, the J end lost 2 bases, and 14 bases lay between the germline ends. This CDR3 contains 15 residues. Germline V gene data show CDR1 as MNHEY and CDR2 as SMNVEV (reference sequence).

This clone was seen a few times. CDR3 protein: CASSLYGEGETQYF. The CDR3 region has the DNA TGTGCCAGCAGCTTGTATGGCGAGGGCGAGACCCAGTACTTC. This chain joins TRBV11-2 and TRBJ2-5, with D maybe TRBD2 (5 bases). The CDR3 contains 14 residues. Deletions cut 3 bases from V and 5 bases from J, with 13 bases between. Per germline, CDR1 SGHAT and CDR2 FQNNGV.

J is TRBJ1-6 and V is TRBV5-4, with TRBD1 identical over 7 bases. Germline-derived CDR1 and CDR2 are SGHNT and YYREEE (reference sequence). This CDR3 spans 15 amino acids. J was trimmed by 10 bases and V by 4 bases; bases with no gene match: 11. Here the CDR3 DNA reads TGTGCCAGCAGCGCTAGACAGGGCGTGAGATCACCCCTCCACTTT. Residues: CASSARQGVRSPLHF.

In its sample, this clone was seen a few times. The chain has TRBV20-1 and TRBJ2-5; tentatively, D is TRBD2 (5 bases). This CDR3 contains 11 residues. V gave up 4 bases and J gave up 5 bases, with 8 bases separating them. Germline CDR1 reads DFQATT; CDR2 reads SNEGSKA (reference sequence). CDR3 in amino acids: CSATLVETQYF. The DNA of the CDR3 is TGCAGTGCTACACTAGTGGAGACCCAGTACTTC.

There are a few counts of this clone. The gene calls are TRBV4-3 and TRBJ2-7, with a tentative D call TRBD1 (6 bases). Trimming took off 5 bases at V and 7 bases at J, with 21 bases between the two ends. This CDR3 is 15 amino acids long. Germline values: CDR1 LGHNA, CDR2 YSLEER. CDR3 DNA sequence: TGCGCCAGCAGCAGGGGGTCGACTATCTACGCTGAGCAGTACTTC. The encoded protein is CASSRGSTIYAEQYF.

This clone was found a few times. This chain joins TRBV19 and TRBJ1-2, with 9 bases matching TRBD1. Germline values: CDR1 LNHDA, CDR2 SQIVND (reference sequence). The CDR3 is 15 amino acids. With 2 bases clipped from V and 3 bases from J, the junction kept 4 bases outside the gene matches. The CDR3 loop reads CASSISGQGDYGYTF. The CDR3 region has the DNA TGTGCCAGTAGTATATCGGGACAGGGTGACTATGGCTACACCTTC.

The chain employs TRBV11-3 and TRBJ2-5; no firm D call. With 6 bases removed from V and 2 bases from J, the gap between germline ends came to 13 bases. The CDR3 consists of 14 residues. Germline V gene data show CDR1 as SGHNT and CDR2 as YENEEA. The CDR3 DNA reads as TGTGCCAGCAGTGTCGACTGGCTACAAGAGACCCAGTACTTC. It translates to CASSVDWLQETQYF. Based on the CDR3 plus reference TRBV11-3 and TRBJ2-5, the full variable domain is EAGVVQSPRYKIIEKKQPVAFWCNPISGHNTLYWYLQNLGQGPELLIRYENEEAVDDSQLPKDRFSAERLKGVDSTLKIQPAELGDSAVYLCASSVDWLQETQYFGPGTRLLVL.

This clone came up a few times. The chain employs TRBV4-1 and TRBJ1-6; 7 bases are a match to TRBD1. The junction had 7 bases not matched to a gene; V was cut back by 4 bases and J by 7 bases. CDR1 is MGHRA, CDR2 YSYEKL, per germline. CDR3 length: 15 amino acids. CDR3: CASSPYRDSNSPLHF. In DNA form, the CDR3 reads TGCGCCAGCAGCCCATACCGGGACAGCAATTCACCCCTCCACTTT.

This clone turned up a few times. CDR3 nucleotides: TGTGCCAGCAGCCCGGGACAATCTTACGGGACTGAAGCTTTCTTT. Protein sequence: CASSPGQSYGTEAFF. The J gene is TRBJ1-1, the V gene TRBV5-8; maybe TRBD1 (6 bases). Germline V gene data show CDR1 as SGHTS and CDR2 as YDEGEE. CDR3 length: 15 residues. V dropped 4 bases and J dropped 5 bases, with 18 bases sitting between them.

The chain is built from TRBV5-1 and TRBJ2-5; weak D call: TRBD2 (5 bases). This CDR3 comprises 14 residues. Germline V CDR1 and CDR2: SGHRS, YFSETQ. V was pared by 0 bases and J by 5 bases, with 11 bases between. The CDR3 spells CASSLGSEGETQYF. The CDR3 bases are TGCGCCAGCAGCTTGGGTAGCGAGGGTGAGACCCAGTACTTC.

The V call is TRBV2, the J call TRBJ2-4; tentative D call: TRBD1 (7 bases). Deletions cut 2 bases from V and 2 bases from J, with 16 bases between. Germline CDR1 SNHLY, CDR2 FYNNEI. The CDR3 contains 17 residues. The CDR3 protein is CASSELGGGLPKNIQYF. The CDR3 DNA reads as TGTGCCAGCAGTGAATTAGGAGGGGGCTTGCCCAAAAACATTCAGTACTTC. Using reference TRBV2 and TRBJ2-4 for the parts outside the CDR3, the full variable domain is EPEVTQTPSHQVTQMGQEVILRCVPISNHLYFYWYRQILGQKVEFLVSFYNNEISEKSEIFDDQFSVERPDGSNFTLKIRSTKLEDSAMYFCASSELGGGLPKNIQYFGAGTRLSVL.

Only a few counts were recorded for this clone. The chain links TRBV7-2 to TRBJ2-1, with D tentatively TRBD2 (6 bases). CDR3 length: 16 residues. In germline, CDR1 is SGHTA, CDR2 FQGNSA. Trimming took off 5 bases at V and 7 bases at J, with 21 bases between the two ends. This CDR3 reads CASSLLGLGDGNEQFF. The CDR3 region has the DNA TGTGCCAGCAGCCTTTTGGGACTGGGGGATGGGAATGAGCAGTTCTTC.

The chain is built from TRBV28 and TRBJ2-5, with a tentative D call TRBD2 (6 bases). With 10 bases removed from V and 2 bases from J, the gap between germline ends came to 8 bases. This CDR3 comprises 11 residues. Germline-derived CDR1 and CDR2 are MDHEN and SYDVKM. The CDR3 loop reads CATGGQETQYF. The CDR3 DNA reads TGTGCCACCGGGGGTCAAGAGACCCAGTACTTC.

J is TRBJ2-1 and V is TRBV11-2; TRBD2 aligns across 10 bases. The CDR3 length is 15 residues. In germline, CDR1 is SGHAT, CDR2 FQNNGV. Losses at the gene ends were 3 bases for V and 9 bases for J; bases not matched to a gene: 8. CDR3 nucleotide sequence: TGTGCCAGCAGCTTCTCCACTAGCGGGGTGACTGAGCAGTTCTTC. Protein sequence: CASSFSTSGVTEQFF.

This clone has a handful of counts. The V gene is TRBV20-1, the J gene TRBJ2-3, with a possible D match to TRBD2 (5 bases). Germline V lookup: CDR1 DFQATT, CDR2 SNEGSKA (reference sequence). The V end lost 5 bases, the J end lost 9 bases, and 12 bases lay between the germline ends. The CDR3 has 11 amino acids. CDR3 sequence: CSALLENTQYF. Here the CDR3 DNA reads TGCAGTGCTCTACTAGAAAACACGCAGTATTTT.

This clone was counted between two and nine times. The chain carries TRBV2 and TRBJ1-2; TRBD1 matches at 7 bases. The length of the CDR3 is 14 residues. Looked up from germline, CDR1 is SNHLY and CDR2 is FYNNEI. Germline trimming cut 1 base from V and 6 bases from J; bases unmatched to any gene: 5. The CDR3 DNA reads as TGTGCCAGCAGTGAAGTTCCTCAGGGGGATGGCTACACCTTC. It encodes CASSEVPQGDGYTF.

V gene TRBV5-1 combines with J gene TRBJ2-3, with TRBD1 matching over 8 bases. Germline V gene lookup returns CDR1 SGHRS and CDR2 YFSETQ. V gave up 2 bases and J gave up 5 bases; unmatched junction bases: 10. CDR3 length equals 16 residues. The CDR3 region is CASSFGQGAIGDTQYF. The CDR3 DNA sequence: TGCGCCAGCAGCTTTGGTCAGGGGGCAATAGGAGATACGCAGTATTTT.

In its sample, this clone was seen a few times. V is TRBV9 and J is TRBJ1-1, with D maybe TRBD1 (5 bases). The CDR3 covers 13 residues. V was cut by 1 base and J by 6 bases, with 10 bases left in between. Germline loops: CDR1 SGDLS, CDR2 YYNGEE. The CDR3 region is CASSVRGIAEAFF. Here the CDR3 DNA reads TGTGCCAGCAGCGTAAGGGGCATAGCTGAAGCTTTCTTT. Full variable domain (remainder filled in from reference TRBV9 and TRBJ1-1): DSGVTQTPKHLITATGQRVTLRCSPRSGDLSVYWYQQSLDQGLQFLIQYYNGEERAKGNILERFSAQQFPDLHSELNLSSLELGDSALYFCASSVRGIAEAFFGQGTRLTVV.

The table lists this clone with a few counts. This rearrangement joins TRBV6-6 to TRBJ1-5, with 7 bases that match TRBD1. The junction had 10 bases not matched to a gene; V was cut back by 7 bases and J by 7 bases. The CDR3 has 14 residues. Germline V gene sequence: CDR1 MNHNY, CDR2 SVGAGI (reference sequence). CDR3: CASIDRAATQPQHF. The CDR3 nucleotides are TGTGCCAGCATCGACAGGGCTGCGACACAGCCCCAGCATTTT.

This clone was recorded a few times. The CDR3 reads CASSEGAGNYGYTF. The CDR3 DNA sequence: TGTGCCAGCAGTGAAGGAGCAGGAAACTATGGCTACACCTTC. The rearrangement uses TRBV6-1 and TRBJ1-2; D gene uncertain. V lost 1 base and J 2 bases, leaving 8 bases between the germline ends. Germline V gives CDR1 MNHNS, CDR2 SASEGT. The CDR3 has 14 residues.

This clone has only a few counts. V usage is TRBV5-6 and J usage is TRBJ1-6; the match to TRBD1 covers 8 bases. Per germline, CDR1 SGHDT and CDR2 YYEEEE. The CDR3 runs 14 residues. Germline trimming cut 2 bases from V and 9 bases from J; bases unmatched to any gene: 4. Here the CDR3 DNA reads TGTGCCAGCAGCTTATGGCAGGGGGCTTCACCCCTCCACTTT. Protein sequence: CASSLWQGASPLHF.

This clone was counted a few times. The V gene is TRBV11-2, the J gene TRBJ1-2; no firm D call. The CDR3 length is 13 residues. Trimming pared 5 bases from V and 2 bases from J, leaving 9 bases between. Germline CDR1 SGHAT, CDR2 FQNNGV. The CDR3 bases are TGTGCCAGCAGCGAGACACTCAACTATGGCTACACCTTC. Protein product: CASSETLNYGYTF.

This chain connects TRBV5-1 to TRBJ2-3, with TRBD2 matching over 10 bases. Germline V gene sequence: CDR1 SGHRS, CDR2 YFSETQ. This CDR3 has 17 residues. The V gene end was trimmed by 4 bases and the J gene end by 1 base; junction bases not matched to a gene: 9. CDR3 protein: CASSIGRLAGGTDTQYF. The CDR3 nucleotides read TGCGCCAGCAGCATAGGAAGGCTAGCGGGGGGCACAGATACGCAGTATTTT.

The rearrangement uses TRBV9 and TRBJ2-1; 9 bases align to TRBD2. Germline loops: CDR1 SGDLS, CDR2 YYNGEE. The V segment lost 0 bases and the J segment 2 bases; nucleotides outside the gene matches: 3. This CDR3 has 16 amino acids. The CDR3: CASSVVGGGAYNEQFF. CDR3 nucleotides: TGTGCCAGCAGCGTAGTCGGCGGGGGGGCCTACAATGAGCAGTTCTTC.

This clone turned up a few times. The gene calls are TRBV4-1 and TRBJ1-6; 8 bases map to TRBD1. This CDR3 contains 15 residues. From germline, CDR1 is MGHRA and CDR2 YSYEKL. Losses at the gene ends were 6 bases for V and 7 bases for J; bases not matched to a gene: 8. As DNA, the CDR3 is TGCGCCAGCAGTTTCGGACAGGGAAGCAATTCACCCCTCCACTTT. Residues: CASSFGQGSNSPLHF.